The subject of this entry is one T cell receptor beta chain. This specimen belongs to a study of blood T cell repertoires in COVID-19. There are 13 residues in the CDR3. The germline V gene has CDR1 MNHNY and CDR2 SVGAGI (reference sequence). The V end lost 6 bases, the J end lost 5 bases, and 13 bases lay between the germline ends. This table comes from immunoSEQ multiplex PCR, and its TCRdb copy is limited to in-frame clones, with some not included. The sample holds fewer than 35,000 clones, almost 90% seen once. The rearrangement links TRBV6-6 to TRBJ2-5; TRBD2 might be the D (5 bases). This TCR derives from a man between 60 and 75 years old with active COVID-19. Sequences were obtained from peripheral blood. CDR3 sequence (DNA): TGTGCCAGCAGCCATACTAGTAAGGAGACCCAGTACTTC. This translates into CASSHTSKETQYF.